Below are 13 T cell receptor beta chains sequenced from a single sample in a study of T cell changes during pregnancy in multiple sclerosis. Method: immunoSEQ multiplex PCR; TCRdb's copy keeps in-frame clones and lacks some. The sample has over 90,000 clones, around nine tenths seen once. Specimen: peripheral blood, collected after pregnancy. The receptor source for this set is a female donor with multiple sclerosis, enrolled in a pregnancy study.

The chain uses TRBV6-5 and TRBJ2-7, with D possibly TRBD1 on 6 matching bases. Trimming stripped 5 bases from V and 9 bases from J, with 20 bases between. The CDR3 runs 14 residues. The germline V gene encodes CDR1 MNHEY and CDR2 SVGAGI. CDR3 bases: TGTGCCAGCAGTCCCCACACCACAGGGATCACGCAGTACTTC. Translation gives CASSPHTTGITQYF.

This clone showed up just a few times. The rearrangement joins TRBV10-3 to TRBJ1-1, with 7 bases matching TRBD1. Looked up from germline, CDR1 is ENHRY and CDR2 is SYGVKD. This CDR3 has 13 residues. Losses at the gene ends were 9 bases for V and 1 base for J; bases not matched to a gene: 5. This CDR3 is CAIDDRANTEAFF. CDR3 coding DNA: TGTGCCATAGACGACAGGGCGAACACTGAAGCTTTCTTT.

This clone was counted a single time. The gene calls are TRBV4-2 and TRBJ1-6; TRBD1 agrees at 7 bases. The CDR3 is 14 residues long. CDR1 is LGHNA and CDR2 is YNFKEQ in the germline V gene. V was clipped by 1 base and J by 7 bases; unmatched bases: 1. The CDR3 loop is CASSQGGGNSPLHF. The CDR3 bases are TGTGCCAGCAGCCAAGGAGGGGGCAATTCACCCCTCCACTTT.

This chain connects TRBV5-4 to TRBJ2-3, with 13 bases matching TRBD2. J was trimmed by 5 bases and V by 4 bases; bases with no gene match: 7. The germline gives CDR1 SGHNT, CDR2 YYREEE (reference sequence). CDR3 size: 16 residues. The CDR3 here is CASSPTSGRAGDTQYF. In DNA, the CDR3 is TGTGCCAGCAGCCCTACTAGCGGGAGGGCCGGAGATACGCAGTATTTT.

V is TRBV27 and J is TRBJ1-2; 8 bases align to TRBD1. After removal of 10 bases from V and 7 bases from J, the junction contained 14 bases not matched to a gene. The CDR3 extends over 14 amino acids. The germline V gene has CDR1 MNHEY and CDR2 SMNVEV (reference sequence). The CDR3, as DNA: TGTGCCACCGCAAGACCAGACAGGGGCGGTGGCTACACCTTC. This sequence encodes CATARPDRGGGYTF.

The V and J genes are TRBV9 and TRBJ2-3, with 7 bases matching TRBD2. Germline-derived CDR1 and CDR2 are SGDLS and YYNGEE. The CDR3 contains 17 residues. The J segment lost 2 bases and the V segment lost 0 bases, leaving 9 bases of the junction unmatched. CDR3 amino acids: CASSVALTSDNTDTQYF. CDR3 sequence (DNA): TGTGCCAGCAGCGTAGCTTTAACTAGCGATAACACAGATACGCAGTATTTT.

The chain joins TRBV7-9 to TRBJ2-5, with a tentative D call TRBD1 (6 bases). Per the germline V gene, CDR1 is SEHNR and CDR2 is FQNEAQ (reference sequence). Trimming pared 3 bases from V and 3 bases from J, leaving 14 bases between. The CDR3 has 15 residues. Written as DNA, the CDR3 is TGTGCCAGCAGCTTTTCGACAGGAGCAAAAGAGACCCAGTACTTC. Translated: CASSFSTGAKETQYF.

The J gene is TRBJ1-3, the V gene TRBV10-3; perhaps TRBD1 as D (6 bases). V was cut by 4 bases and J by 8 bases, with 18 bases left in between. There are 15 residues in the CDR3. Germline CDR1 is ENHRY and CDR2 is SYGVKD. The DNA for the CDR3 is TGTGCCATCAGTGGGTCTGCGAGGGGGAGTCACACCATATATTTT. Translated: CAISGSARGSHTIYF.

The chain employs TRBV10-2 and TRBJ1-2; TRBD1 agrees at 8 bases. The trim removed 4 bases at V and 4 bases at J, leaving 11 bases unmatched. The germline V gene encodes CDR1 WSHSY and CDR2 SAAADI. The CDR3 spans 16 residues. CDR3: CASSGPTWTGSYGYTF. The CDR3 DNA reads as TGCGCCAGCAGTGGCCCTACTTGGACAGGGAGCTATGGCTACACCTTC.

The V and J genes are TRBV5-1 and TRBJ2-1, with a weak D call TRBD2 (5 bases). The V end was cut by 3 bases, the J end by 7 bases, with 14 bases between. Germline CDR1 SGHRS, CDR2 YFSETQ. This CDR3 is built from 14 residues. DNA of the CDR3: TGCGCCAGCAGCTGGCCGAGTACTAGGAATGAGCAGTTCTTC. It translates to CASSWPSTRNEQFF.

Concerning this clone: The same CDR3 is also encoded by other DNA sequences in this sample. The chain carries TRBV15 and TRBJ2-7, with no clear D. The CDR3 has 13 residues. Between the trimmed V and J ends, which lost 0 bases and 1 base, there was a span of 4 bases. CDR1 LNHNV and CDR2 YYDKDF come from the germline V gene (reference sequence). DNA of the CDR3: TGTGCCACCAGCAGAGACAGTTCCTACGAGCAGTACTTC. Protein sequence: CATSRDSSYEQYF.

V is TRBV19 and J is TRBJ1-2; D call uncertain. The germline V and J ends were trimmed by 4 bases and 4 bases, with 16 bases remaining between them. The germline V gene has CDR1 LNHDA and CDR2 SQIVND (reference sequence). The CDR3 runs to 15 residues. The CDR3 here is CASSTGTREGYGYTF. In DNA, the CDR3 is TGTGCCAGTAGTACCGGCACTCGAGAGGGCTATGGCTACACCTTC.

The chain combines TRBV6-1 with TRBJ1-5; D is perhaps TRBD1 (6 bases). The V end lost 7 bases, the J end lost 7 bases, and 20 bases lay between the germline ends. CDR1 and CDR2 (germline): MNHNS, SASEGT. The CDR3 is made up of 15 amino acids. CDR3 region: CASTQRSAGEQPQHF. The CDR3 DNA reads TGTGCCAGCACCCAAAGGTCGGCAGGGGAACAGCCCCAGCATTTT.